The 9 T cell receptor beta chains below come from one sample, sequenced in a study of CD8 T cells in Susac syndrome. With random hexamers, 0.5 to 1 ug RNA was reverse transcribed. TCRdb passed the immunoSEQ multiplex PCR reads through MiXCR, listing each CDR3 protein once. The sample carries some 450,000 distinct CDR3 sequences, more than 80% recorded once. The specimen was CD8+ T cells from PBMCs. The receptors come from a human donor with multiple sclerosis.

The chain recombines TRBV29-1 with TRBJ2-2; TRBD1 or TRBD2 may be the D gene (6 bases each). The CDR3 has 15 residues. CDR1 and CDR2 (germline): SQVTM, ANQGSEA. V lost 6 bases to trimming and J lost 1 base, with 15 bases between them. The CDR3 protein is CSVEGPQGNTGELFF. The CDR3 bases are TGCAGCGTGGAGGGCCCACAGGGGAACACCGGGGAGCTGTTTTTT.

This clonotype turned up a few times. The V call is TRBV27, the J call TRBJ2-7, with D possibly matching TRBD2 (6 bases). Per germline, CDR1 MNHEY and CDR2 SMNVEV (reference sequence). Trimming stripped 3 bases from V and 2 bases from J, with 11 bases between. The CDR3 has 14 amino acids. For the CDR3, the DNA is TGTGCCAGCAGTTTCGGGACTGAAACCTACGAGCAGTACTTC. Protein product: CASSFGTETYEQYF.

V gene TRBV29-1 combines with J gene TRBJ2-7; unclear D gene. Looked up from germline, CDR1 is SQVTM and CDR2 is ANQGSEA. The CDR3 contains 13 residues. V lost 2 bases and J 1 base, leaving 9 bases between the germline ends. The DNA for the CDR3 is TGCAGCGTTGAATCGGCCATTTCCTACGAGCAGTACTTC. It yields the protein CSVESAISYEQYF.

This chain connects TRBV5-1 to TRBJ2-1; TRBD2 matches at 7 bases. CDR3 size: 14 residues. V lost 4 bases and J lost 2; bases outside the gene matches: 3. Germline V gene lookup returns CDR1 SGHRS and CDR2 YFSETQ. The CDR3 region is CASSKAGPYNEQFF. CDR3 nucleotide sequence: TGCGCCAGCAGCAAAGCGGGACCCTACAATGAGCAGTTCTTC.

The chain links TRBV4-1 to TRBJ1-4, with no clear D. Germline lookup yields CDR1 MGHRA and CDR2 YSYEKL. V was pared by 0 bases and J by 11 bases, with 19 bases between. The CDR3 sequence is 16 residues long. The DNA of the CDR3 is TGCGCCAGCAGCCAAGAGAAGAAAGGTGAACGGTTTAAACTGTTTTTT. Encoded protein: CASSQEKKGERFKLFF.

This rearrangement joins TRBV7-2 to TRBJ2-3; D is ambiguous. V lost 2 bases, J lost 2 bases, and 11 bases lay in between. CDR1 is SGHTA, CDR2 FQGNSA, per germline. This CDR3 comprises 15 residues. CDR3 sequence reads: CASSLKDSFTDTQYF. The CDR3 DNA follows: TGTGCCAGCAGCTTAAAAGATAGTTTCACAGATACGCAGTATTTT.

The chain combines TRBV27 with TRBJ2-3; D could derive from TRBD1 or TRBD2 (5 bases each). Trimming removed 8 bases at V and 2 bases at J, with 14 bases between. Germline V gives CDR1 MNHEY, CDR2 SMNVEV (reference sequence). The CDR3 covers 14 residues. The CDR3 loop reads CASGTFESTDTQYF. CDR3 DNA: TGTGCCAGCGGGACGTTCGAATCCACAGATACGCAGTATTTT.

The chain carries TRBV5-5 and TRBJ1-1; 9 bases line up with TRBD1. The CDR3 spans 16 residues. Per germline, CDR1 SGHKS and CDR2 YYEKEE (reference sequence). Germline trimming cut 4 bases from V and 5 bases from J; bases unmatched to any gene: 12. CDR3 nucleotides: TGTGCCAGCAGCGGCCTGGGGGACAGGGTTTTGACTGAAGCTTTCTTT. Its translation: CASSGLGDRVLTEAFF.

The chain has TRBV30 and TRBJ2-4; TRBD1 agrees at 7 bases. J gave up 1 base and V 5 bases, and 2 bases lay outside the gene matches. From germline, CDR1 is GTSNPN and CDR2 SVGIG (reference sequence). This CDR3 is 13 amino acids long. CDR3: CAWETGAKNIQYF. CDR3 nucleotides: TGTGCCTGGGAGACAGGGGCCAAAAACATTCAGTACTTC. The complete variable domain, with remaining parts taken from reference TRBV30 and TRBJ2-4, reads SQTIHQWPATLVQPVGSPLSLECTVEGTSNPNLYWYRQAAGRGLQLLFYSVGIGQISSEVPQNLSASRPQDRQFILSSKKLLLSDSGFYLCAWETGAKNIQYFGAGTRLSVL.